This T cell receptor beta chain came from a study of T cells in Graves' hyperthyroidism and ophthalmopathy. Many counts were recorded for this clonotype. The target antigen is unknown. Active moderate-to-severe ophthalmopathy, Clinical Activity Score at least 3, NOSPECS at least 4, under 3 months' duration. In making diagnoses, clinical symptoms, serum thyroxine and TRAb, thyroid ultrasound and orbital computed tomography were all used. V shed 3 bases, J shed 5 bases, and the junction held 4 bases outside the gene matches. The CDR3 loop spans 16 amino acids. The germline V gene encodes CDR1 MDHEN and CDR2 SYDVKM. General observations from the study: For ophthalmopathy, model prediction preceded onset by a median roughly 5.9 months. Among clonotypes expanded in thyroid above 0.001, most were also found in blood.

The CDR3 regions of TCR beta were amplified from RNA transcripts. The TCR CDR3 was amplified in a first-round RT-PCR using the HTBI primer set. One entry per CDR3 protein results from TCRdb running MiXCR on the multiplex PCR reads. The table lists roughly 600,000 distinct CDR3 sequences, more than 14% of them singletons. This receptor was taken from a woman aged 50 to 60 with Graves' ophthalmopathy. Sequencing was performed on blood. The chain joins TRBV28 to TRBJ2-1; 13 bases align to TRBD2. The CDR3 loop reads CASSFIGTSGNNEQFF. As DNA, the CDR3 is TGTGCCAGCAGTTTTATCGGGACTAGCGGGAACAATGAGCAGTTCTTC.